The clone carrying this TCR beta chain occurred a few times. What it recognizes is unknown. This sample stems from a study of beta chain features in type 1 diabetes. Per germline, CDR1 GTSNPN and CDR2 SVGIG (reference sequence). CDR3 size: 15 residues. Trimming at V came to 3 bases and at J to 4 bases, leaving 11 bases not matched to a gene. General study points: Sequencing used cDNA, and cells with high TCR expression could therefore be over-represented.

Reverse transcription of all isolated RNA meant that expressed TCRB transcripts were sequenced. Sequencing used immunoSEQ multiplex PCR; TCRdb keeps in-frame clones, though not all of them. The table shows some 220,000 clones, with roughly 11% occurring only once. Sequenced input: central memory CD4+ T cells from blood. The chain couples TRBV30 to TRBJ1-1; 7 positions agree with TRBD1. This TCR was sampled from a man younger than 35 in good health. CDR3 amino acids: CAWRSWTGRGTEAFF. The CDR3, as DNA: TGTGCCTGGAGGTCTTGGACAGGCCGTGGCACTGAAGCTTTCTTT.